This TCR beta chain was profiled in a study of shared clonotypes between healthy human individuals. Overall study context: A couple of women and a few men aged 18 to 49 served as donors. Used for every donor were three CD4 naive, three CD4 memory, two CD8 naive and one CD8 memory plate.

J was trimmed by 4 bases and V by 4 bases; bases with no gene match: 6. The CDR3 contains 14 residues. CDR1 is SGHRS and CDR2 is YFSETQ in the germline V gene. Regarding the study as a whole: As a rule, naive subsets had a larger estimated richness than memory subsets. In contrast to clonotypes shared by all four donors, non-shared clonotypes had lower generation probabilities.

Regarding this clone: The antigen remains undetermined.

The method was immunoSEQ multiplex PCR; TCRdb's version includes in-frame clones alone and lacks a portion of them. The sample lists 500,000 to 550,000 clones; more than 95% were seen once. This chain connects TRBV5-1 to TRBJ2-5; TRBD2 matches at 8 bases. The receptor was isolated from a woman aged 25 to 45 in good health. Sequences were obtained from naive CD4+ T cells sorted from blood. Subset: CD45RA+ positively selected. DNA of the CDR3: TGCGCCAGCAGCGAAGGACGGGGGGGAGAGACCCAGTACTTC. Encoded protein: CASSEGRGGETQYF.